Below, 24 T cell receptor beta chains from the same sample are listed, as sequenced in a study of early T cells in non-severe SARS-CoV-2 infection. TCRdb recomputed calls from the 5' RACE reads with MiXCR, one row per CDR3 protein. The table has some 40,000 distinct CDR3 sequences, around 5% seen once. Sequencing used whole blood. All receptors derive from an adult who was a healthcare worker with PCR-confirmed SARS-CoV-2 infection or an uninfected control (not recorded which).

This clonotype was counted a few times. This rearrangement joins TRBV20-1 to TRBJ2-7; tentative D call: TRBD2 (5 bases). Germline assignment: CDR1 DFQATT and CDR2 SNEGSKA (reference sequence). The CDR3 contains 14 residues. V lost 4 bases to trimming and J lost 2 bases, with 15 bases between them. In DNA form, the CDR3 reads TGCAGTGCTACGCCTGGGAGTAGCCCCTACGAGCAGTACTTC. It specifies CSATPGSSPYEQYF.

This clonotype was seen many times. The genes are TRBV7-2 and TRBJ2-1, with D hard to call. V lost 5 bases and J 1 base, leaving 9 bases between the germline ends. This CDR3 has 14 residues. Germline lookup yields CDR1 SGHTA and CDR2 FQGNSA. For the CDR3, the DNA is TGTGCCAGCAGCCCGCGAGGTTCCTACAATGAGCAGTTCTTC. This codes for CASSPRGSYNEQFF.

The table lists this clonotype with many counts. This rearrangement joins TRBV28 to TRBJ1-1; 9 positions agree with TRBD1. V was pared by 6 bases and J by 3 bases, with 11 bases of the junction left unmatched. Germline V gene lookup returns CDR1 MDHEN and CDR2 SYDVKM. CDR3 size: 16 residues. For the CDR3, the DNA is TGTGCCAGCAGGACTCCGGGACAGGGAACCTACACTGAAGCTTTCTTT. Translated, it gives CASRTPGQGTYTEAFF.

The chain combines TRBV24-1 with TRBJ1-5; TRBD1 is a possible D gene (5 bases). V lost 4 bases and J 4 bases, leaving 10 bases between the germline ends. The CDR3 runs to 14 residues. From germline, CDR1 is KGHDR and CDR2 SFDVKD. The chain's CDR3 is CATSERAGNQPQHF. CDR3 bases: TGTGCCACCAGTGAGCGGGCAGGGAATCAGCCCCAGCATTTT.

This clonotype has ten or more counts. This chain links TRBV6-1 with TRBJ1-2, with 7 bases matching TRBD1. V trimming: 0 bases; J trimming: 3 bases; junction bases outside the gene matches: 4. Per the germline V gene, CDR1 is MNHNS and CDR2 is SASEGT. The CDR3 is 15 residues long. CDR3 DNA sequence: TGTGCCAGCAGTGAAGCGATTACAGGGGACTATGGCTACACCTTC. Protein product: CASSEAITGDYGYTF.

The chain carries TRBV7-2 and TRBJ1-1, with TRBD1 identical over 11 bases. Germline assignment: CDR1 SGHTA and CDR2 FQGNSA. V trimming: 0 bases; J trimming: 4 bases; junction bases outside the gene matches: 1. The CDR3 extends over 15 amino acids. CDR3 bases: TGTGCCAGCAGCTTAGCGGGACAGGGGGGCACTGAAGCTTTCTTT. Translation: CASSLAGQGGTEAFF.

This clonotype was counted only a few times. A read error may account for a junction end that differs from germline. CDR3 region: CVSSRTGGNSPLHF. The CDR3 DNA follows: TGTGTCAGCAGCCGGACAGGGGGTAATTCACCCCTCCACTTT. The chain carries TRBV5-8 and TRBJ1-6; 10 bases agree with TRBD1. The CDR3 runs to 14 residues. The germline gives CDR1 SGHTS, CDR2 YDEGEE.

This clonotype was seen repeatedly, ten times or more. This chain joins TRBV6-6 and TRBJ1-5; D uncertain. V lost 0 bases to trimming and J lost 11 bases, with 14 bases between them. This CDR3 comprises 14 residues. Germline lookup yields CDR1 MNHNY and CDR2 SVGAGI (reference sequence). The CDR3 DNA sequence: TGTGCCAGCAGTTACTCGAGCCCTGGTCCGGCCCAGCATTTT. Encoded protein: CASSYSSPGPAQHF.

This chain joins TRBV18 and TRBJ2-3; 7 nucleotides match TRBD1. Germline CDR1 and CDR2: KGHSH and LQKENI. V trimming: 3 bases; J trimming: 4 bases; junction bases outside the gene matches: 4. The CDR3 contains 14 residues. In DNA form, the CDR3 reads TGTGCCAGCTCACCGGACAGGATGGCAGATACGCAGTATTTT. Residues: CASSPDRMADTQYF.

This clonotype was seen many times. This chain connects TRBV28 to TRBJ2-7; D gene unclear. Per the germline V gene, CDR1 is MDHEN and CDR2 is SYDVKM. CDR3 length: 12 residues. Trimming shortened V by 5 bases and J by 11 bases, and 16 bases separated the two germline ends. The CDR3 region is CASSTAPYLEYF. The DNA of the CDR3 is TGTGCCAGCAGTACTGCCCCCTACTTGGAGTACTTC.

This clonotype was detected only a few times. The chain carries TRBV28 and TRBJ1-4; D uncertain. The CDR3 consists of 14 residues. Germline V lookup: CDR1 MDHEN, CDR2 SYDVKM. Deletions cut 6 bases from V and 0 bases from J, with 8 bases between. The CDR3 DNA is TGTGCCAGCAGAAGGCTTTCAACTAATGAAAAACTGTTTTTT. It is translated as CASRRLSTNEKLFF.

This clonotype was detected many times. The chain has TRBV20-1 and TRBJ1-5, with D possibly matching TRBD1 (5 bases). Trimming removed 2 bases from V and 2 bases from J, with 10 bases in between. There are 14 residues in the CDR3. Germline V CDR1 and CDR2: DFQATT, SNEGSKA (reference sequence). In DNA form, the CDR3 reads TGCAGTGCTAGACCCCAGGGCCGCAATCAGCCCCAGCATTTT. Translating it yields CSARPQGRNQPQHF.

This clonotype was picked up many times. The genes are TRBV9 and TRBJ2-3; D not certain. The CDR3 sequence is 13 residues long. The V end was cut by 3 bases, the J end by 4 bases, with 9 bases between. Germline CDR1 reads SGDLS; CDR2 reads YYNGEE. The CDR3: CASSALSADTQYF. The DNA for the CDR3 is TGTGCCAGCAGCGCACTCTCTGCAGATACGCAGTATTTT.

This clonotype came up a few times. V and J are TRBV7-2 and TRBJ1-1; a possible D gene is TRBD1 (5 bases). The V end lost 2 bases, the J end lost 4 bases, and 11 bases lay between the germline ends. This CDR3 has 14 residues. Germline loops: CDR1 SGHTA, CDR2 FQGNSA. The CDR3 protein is CASSLQGMGTEAFF. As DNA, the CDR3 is TGTGCCAGCAGCTTACAGGGTATGGGCACTGAAGCTTTCTTT.

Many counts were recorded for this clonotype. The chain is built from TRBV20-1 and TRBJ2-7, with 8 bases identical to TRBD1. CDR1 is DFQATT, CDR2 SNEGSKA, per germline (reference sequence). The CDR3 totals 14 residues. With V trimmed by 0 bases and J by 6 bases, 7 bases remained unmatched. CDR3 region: CSARDGQGRTEQYF. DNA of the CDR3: TGCAGTGCTAGAGATGGACAGGGTCGCACCGAGCAGTACTTC.

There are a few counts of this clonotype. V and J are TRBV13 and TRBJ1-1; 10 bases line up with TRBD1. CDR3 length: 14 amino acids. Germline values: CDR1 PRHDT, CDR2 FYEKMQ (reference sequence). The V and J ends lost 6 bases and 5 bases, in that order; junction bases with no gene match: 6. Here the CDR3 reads CASSRQGAGTEAFF. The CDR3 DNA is TGTGCCAGCAGTCGACAGGGGGCAGGTACTGAAGCTTTCTTT.

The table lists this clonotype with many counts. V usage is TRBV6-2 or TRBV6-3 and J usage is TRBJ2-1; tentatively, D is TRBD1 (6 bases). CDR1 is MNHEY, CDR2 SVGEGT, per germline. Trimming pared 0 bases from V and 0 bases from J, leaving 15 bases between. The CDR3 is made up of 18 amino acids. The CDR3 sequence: CASSYSKAGASSYNEQFF. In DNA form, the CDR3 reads TGTGCCAGCAGTTACTCGAAAGCAGGGGCGAGCTCCTACAATGAGCAGTTCTTC.

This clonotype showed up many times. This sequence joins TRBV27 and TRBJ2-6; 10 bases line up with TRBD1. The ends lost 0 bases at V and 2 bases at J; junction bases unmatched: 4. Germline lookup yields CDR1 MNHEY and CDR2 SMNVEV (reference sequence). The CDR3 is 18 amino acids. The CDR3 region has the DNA TGTGCCAGCAGTTTATCGGGGACAGGGGAGGCTGGGGCCAACGTCCTGACTTTC. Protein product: CASSLSGTGEAGANVLTF.

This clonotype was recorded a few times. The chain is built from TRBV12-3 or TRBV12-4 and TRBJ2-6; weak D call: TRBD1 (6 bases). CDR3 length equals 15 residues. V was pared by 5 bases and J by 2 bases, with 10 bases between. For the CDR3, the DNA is TGTGCCAGCAGTGTATACAGGGCTGGGGCCAACGTCCTGACTTTC. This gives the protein CASSVYRAGANVLTF.

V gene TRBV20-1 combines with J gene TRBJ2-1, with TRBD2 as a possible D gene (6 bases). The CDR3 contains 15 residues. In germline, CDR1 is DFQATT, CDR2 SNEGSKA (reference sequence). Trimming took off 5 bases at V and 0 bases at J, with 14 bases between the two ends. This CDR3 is CSAAGGALSYNEQFF. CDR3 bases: TGCAGTGCTGCCGGGGGTGCCCTCTCCTACAATGAGCAGTTCTTC.

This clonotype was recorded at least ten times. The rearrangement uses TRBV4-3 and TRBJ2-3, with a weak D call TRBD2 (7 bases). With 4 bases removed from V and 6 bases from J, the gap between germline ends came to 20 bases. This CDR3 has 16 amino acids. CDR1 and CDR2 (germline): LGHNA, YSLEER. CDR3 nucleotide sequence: TGCGCCAGCAGCCCGATAGGGGGAGGGAATGGCGATACGCAGTATTTT. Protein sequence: CASSPIGGGNGDTQYF.

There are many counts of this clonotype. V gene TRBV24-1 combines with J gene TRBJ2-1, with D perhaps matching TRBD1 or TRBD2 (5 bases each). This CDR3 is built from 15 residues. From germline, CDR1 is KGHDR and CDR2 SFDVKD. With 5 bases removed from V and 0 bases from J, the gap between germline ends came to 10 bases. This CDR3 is CATSVGDASYNEQFF. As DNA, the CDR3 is TGTGCCACCAGTGTGGGGGATGCCTCCTACAATGAGCAGTTCTTC.

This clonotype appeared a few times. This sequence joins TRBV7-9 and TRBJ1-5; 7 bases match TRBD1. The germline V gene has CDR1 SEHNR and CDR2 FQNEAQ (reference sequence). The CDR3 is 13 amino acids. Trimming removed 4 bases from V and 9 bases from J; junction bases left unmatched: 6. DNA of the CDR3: TGTGCCAGCAGCTCCGGGACAGTGTGGCCCCAGCATTTT. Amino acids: CASSSGTVWPQHF.

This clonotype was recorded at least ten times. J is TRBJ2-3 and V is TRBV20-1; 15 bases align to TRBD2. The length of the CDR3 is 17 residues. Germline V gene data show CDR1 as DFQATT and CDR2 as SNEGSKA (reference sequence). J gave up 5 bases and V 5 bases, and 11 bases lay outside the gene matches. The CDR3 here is CSALPGLAGGWRDTQYF. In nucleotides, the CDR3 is TGCAGTGCTCTCCCGGGACTAGCGGGGGGATGGAGAGATACGCAGTATTTT.